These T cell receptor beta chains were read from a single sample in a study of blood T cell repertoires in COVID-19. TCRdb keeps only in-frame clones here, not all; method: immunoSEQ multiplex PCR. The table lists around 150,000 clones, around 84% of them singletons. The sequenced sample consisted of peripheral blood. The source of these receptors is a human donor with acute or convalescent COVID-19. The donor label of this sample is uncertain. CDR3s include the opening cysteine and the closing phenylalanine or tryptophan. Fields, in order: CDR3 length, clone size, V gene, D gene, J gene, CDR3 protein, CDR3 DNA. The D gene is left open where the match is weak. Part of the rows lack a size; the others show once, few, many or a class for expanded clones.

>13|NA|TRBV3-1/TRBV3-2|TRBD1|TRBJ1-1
CASSRQGYTEAFF
TGTGCCAGCAGCCGACAGGGGTACACTGAAGCTTTCTTT
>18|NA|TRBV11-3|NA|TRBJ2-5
CASSSGTLSSVGKETQYF
TGTGCCAGCAGCTCGGGGACACTGAGTTCGGTCGGGAAAGAGACCCAGTACTTC
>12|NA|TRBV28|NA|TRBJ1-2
CAGGRQVYGYTF
TGTGCCGGGGGCAGGCAAGTCTATGGCTACACCTTC
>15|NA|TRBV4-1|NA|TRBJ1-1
CASSDSAHLNTEAFF
TGCGCCAGCAGCGACAGCGCCCACTTGAACACTGAAGCTTTCTTT
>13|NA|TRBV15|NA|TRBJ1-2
CAAPRPTNYGYTF
TGTGCCGCTCCTAGACCCACTAACTATGGCTACACCTTC
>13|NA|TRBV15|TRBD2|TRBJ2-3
CATSRLATDTQYF
TGTGCCACCAGCCGACTAGCGACAGATACGCAGTATTTT
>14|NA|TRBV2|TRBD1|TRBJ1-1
CASSEGEWGQEAFF
TGTGCCAGCAGTGAAGGAGAGTGGGGACAGGAAGCTTTCTTT
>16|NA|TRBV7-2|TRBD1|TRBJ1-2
CASSLGQGDYNYGYTF
TGTGCCAGCAGCTTAGGGCAGGGGGATTACAACTATGGCTACACCTTC
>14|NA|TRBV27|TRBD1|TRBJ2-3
CASSLDRAADTQYF
TGTGCCAGCAGTTTAGACAGGGCGGCAGATACGCAGTATTTT
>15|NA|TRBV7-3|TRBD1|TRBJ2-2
CASSPRTGGTGELFF
TGTGCCAGCAGCCCACGGACAGGGGGGACCGGGGAGCTGTTTTTT
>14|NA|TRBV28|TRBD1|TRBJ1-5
CASNPPGGSQPQHF
TGTGCCAGCAATCCTCCAGGGGGAAGTCAGCCCCAGCATTTT
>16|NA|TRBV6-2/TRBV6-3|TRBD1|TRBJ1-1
CASSYSLGTGRTEAFF
TGTGCCAGCAGTTACTCCCTTGGGACAGGGCGGACTGAAGCTTTCTTT
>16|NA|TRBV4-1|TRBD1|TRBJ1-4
CASSQKTGTGGEKLFF
TGCGCCAGCAGCCAAAAAACCGGGACAGGGGGCGAAAAACTGTTTTTT
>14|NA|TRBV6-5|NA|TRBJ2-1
CASSYVGSDNEQFF
TGTGCCAGCAGTTACGTCGGTAGCGACAATGAGCAGTTCTTC
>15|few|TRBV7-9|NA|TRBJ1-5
CASSFAAGGNQPQHF
TGTGCCAGCAGCTTCGCGGCAGGGGGCAATCAGCCCCAGCATTTT
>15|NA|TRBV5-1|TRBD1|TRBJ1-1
CASSSDTGGLDEAFF
TGCGCCAGCAGCTCAGACACAGGGGGCCTAGATGAAGCTTTCTTT
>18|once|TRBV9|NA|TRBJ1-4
CASSPIGMGALTNEKLFF
TGTGCCAGCAGCCCCATCGGCATGGGGGCGCTGACTAATGAAAAACTGTTTTTT
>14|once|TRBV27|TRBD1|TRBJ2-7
CASSSGTATYEQYF
TGTGCCAGCAGTTCCGGGACAGCAACCTACGAGCAGTACTTC
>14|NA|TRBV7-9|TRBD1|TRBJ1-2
CASSLETGGPGYTF
TGTGCCAGCAGCTTAGAGACAGGGGGTCCTGGCTACACCTTC
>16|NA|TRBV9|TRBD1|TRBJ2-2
CASSPQQGANTGELFF
TGTGCCAGCAGCCCCCAACAGGGGGCGAACACCGGGGAGCTGTTTTTT
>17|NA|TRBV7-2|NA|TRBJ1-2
CASSFFSGSGNEGGYTF
TGTGCCAGCAGCTTTTTTAGTGGATCGGGGAACGAGGGCGGCTACACCTTC
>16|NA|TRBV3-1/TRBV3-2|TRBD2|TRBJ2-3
CASSQVAGGLADTQYF
TGTGCCAGCAGCCAGGTAGCGGGGGGTCTTGCAGATACGCAGTATTTT
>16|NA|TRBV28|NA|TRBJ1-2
CASSAPTPGSNYGYTF
TGTGCCAGCAGTGCCCCTACGCCGGGGTCCAACTATGGCTACACCTTC
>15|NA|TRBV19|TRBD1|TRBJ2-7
CASSIFSGTAYEQYF
TGTGCCAGTAGTATATTTTCTGGGACAGCCTACGAGCAGTACTTC
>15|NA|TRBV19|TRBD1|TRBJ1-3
CASSTGQSSGNTIYF
TGTGCCAGTAGCACGGGACAGTCCTCTGGAAACACCATATATTTT
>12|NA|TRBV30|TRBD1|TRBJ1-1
CASRTGRLEAFF
TGTGCCTCAAGGACAGGCCGACTTGAAGCTTTCTTT
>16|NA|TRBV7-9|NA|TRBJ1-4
CASSFRPQDANEKLFF
TGTGCCAGCAGCTTTAGACCTCAGGATGCTAATGAAAAACTGTTTTTT
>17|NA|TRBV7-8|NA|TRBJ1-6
CASSLAGVLSYNSPLHF
TGTGCCAGCAGCTTAGCAGGGGTGCTGTCCTATAATTCACCCCTCCACTTT